One and the same sample provided the 30 T cell receptor beta chains below, sequenced in a study of cytomegalovirus exposure and HLA in healthy donors. Amplification used 60 Vbeta primers and 13 Jbeta primers. TCRdb keeps only in-frame clones here, not all; method: immunoSEQ multiplex PCR. The sample consists of some 95,000 clones, 78% of them appearing once. Sequences were obtained from PBMCs. These receptors were obtained from a woman aged 40 to 50 in good health and CMV-seropositive.

This chain joins TRBV5-4 and TRBJ1-1; 12 bases map to TRBD1. Unmatched junction bases numbered 8, after V lost 3 bases and J lost 5 bases. Germline assignment: CDR1 SGHNT and CDR2 YYREEE (reference sequence). CDR3 length: 16 residues. Here the CDR3 DNA reads TGTGCCAGCAGCTGGGCCCCGGGACAGGGGGCGACTGAAGCTTTCTTT. It translates to CASSWAPGQGATEAFF. Full variable domain (remainder filled in from reference TRBV5-4 and TRBJ1-1): ETGVTQSPTHLIKTRGQQVTLRCSSQSGHNTVSWYQQALGQGPQFIFQYYREEENGRGNFPPRFSGLQFPNYSSELNVNALELDDSALYLCASSWAPGQGATEAFFGQGTRLTVV.

The V call is TRBV13, the J call TRBJ2-5; D is perhaps TRBD1 (6 bases). Looked up from germline, CDR1 is PRHDT and CDR2 is FYEKMQ (reference sequence). This CDR3 is 14 amino acids long. Trimming shortened V by 3 bases and J by 2 bases, and 10 bases separated the two germline ends. CDR3 amino acids: CASSFRGTQETQYF. The CDR3 DNA sequence: TGTGCCAGCAGCTTCAGAGGGACACAAGAGACCCAGTACTTC.

The chain uses TRBV7-8 and TRBJ1-1; 8 bases match TRBD1. The CDR3 totals 14 residues. CDR1 and CDR2 from the germline V gene are SGHVS and FQNEAQ. Unmatched junction bases numbered 5, after V lost 3 bases and J lost 5 bases. CDR3 DNA: TGTGCCAGCAGCTTTCACAGGGGGGTAACTGAAGCTTTCTTT. Translation: CASSFHRGVTEAFF. The variable domain in full, with the rest retrieved from reference TRBV7-8 and TRBJ1-1, is GAGVSQSPRYKVAKRGQDVALRCDPISGHVSLFWYQQALGQGPEFLTYFQNEAQLDKSGLPSDRFFAERPEGSVSTLKIQRTQQEDSAVYLCASSFHRGVTEAFFGQGTRLTVV.

This clone appeared once. V and J are TRBV30 and TRBJ2-2; D is possibly TRBD2 (5 bases). Trimming shortened V by 7 bases and J by 2 bases, and 14 bases separated the two germline ends. The CDR3 runs 14 residues. Germline CDR1 is GTSNPN and CDR2 is SVGIG (reference sequence). As DNA, the CDR3 is TGTGCCTTAGAACGGGGATTTAACACCGGGGAGCTGTTTTTT. This translates into CALERGFNTGELFF.

The V gene is TRBV10-1, the J gene TRBJ1-4; D ambiguous. Per the germline V gene, CDR1 is WNHNN and CDR2 is SYGVQD (reference sequence). The CDR3 covers 15 residues. The ends were cut back, 2 bases at V and 1 base at J, with 8 bases in the middle. The CDR3 region has the DNA TGCGCCAGCAGTGAGGTGGAGGGAACTAATGAAAAACTGTTTTTT. This translates into CASSEVEGTNEKLFF.

The rearrangement links TRBV6-6 to TRBJ2-7; 7 nucleotides agree with TRBD1. The V segment lost 4 bases and the J segment 3 bases; nucleotides outside the gene matches: 12. From germline, CDR1 is MNHNY and CDR2 SVGAGI (reference sequence). The CDR3 extends over 16 amino acids. CDR3: CASSFSRQGPNYEQYF. CDR3 coding DNA: TGTGCCAGCAGTTTTTCCCGACAGGGACCAAACTACGAGCAGTACTTC.

The chain is built from TRBV6-6 and TRBJ1-1; TRBD1 agrees at 8 bases. Germline values: CDR1 MNHNY, CDR2 SVGAGI (reference sequence). With 10 bases clipped from V and 1 base from J, the junction kept 5 bases outside the gene matches. There are 13 residues in the CDR3. The CDR3 here is CATSDRANTEAFF. The CDR3, as DNA: TGTGCCACCTCGGACAGGGCGAACACTGAAGCTTTCTTT.

The rearrangement links TRBV7-8 to TRBJ2-5, with 9 bases identical to TRBD1. The germline CDR1 and CDR2 sequences are SGHVS and FQNEAQ. The CDR3 runs 17 residues. V trimming: 1 base; J trimming: 1 base; junction bases outside the gene matches: 7. CDR3 region: CASSLEAQGAVQETQYF. CDR3 nucleotides: TGTGCCAGCAGCTTAGAAGCACAGGGGGCCGTCCAAGAGACCCAGTACTTC.

The chain couples TRBV4-1 to TRBJ1-2; D is unresolved. This CDR3 is 13 amino acids long. Per germline, CDR1 MGHRA and CDR2 YSYEKL. Trimming took 4 bases from V and 4 from J, leaving 10 bases between them. The chain's CDR3 is CASSLRELYGYTF. In DNA, the CDR3 is TGCGCCAGCAGCCTCCGGGAACTCTATGGCTACACCTTC.

J is TRBJ1-2 and V is TRBV7-9, with a weak D call TRBD1 (5 bases). This CDR3 is built from 12 residues. The V gene's germline CDR1 is SEHNR and CDR2 FQNEAQ (reference sequence). The ends were cut back, 5 bases at V and 8 bases at J, with 12 bases in the middle. Here the CDR3 DNA reads TGTGCCAGCAGCCAGGCCAGGGTCGGCTACACCTTC. Translation: CASSQARVGYTF.

This clone was seen once. The chain couples TRBV19 to TRBJ1-2, with 10 positions matching TRBD1. Germline V gives CDR1 LNHDA, CDR2 SQIVND (reference sequence). The CDR3 is made up of 15 amino acids. Losses at the gene ends were 3 bases for V and 8 bases for J; bases not matched to a gene: 9. CDR3 protein: CASSISPTGGYGYTF. Written as DNA, the CDR3 is TGTGCCAGTAGTATCTCACCGACAGGGGGCTACGGCTACACCTTC.

This sequence joins TRBV5-1 and TRBJ2-5; TRBD2 matches 11 bases. V shed 4 bases, J shed 2 bases, and the junction held 4 bases outside the gene matches. The CDR3 is made up of 15 amino acids. Germline CDR1 reads SGHRS; CDR2 reads YFSETQ. In DNA form, the CDR3 reads TGCGCCAGCAGCATTAGCGGGAGGGAACAAGAGACCCAGTACTTC. It translates to CASSISGREQETQYF.

V gene TRBV5-6 combines with J gene TRBJ1-2, with unresolved D. Germline CDR1 SGHDT, CDR2 YYEEEE. The V gene lost 0 bases and the J gene lost 6 bases, with 12 bases spanning the gap. The CDR3 loop spans 14 amino acids. In nucleotides, the CDR3 is TGTGCCAGCAGCTTGGGGGCCTCCCTCGATGGCTACACCTTC. Its protein product is CASSLGASLDGYTF.

J is TRBJ2-1 and V is TRBV6-9; 11 bases map to TRBD2. This CDR3 is built from 19 residues. CDR1 MNHGY and CDR2 SVAAGI come from the germline V gene. Trimming cost V 4 bases and J 8 bases; bases outside gene matches: 19. This CDR3 reads CASSSLPLAGGPLNDEQFF. As DNA, the CDR3 is TGTGCCAGCAGTTCCCTCCCCCTAGCGGGAGGTCCCCTGAATGATGAGCAGTTCTTC.

The gene calls are TRBV6-1 and TRBJ2-1; the D gene is possibly TRBD2 (6 bases). Looked up from germline, CDR1 is MNHNS and CDR2 is SASEGT. The CDR3 runs 15 residues. Between the trimmed V and J ends, which lost 7 bases and 0 bases, there was a span of 13 bases. The CDR3 bases are TGTGCCAGCAATCTCCACGGGAGCTCCTACAATGAGCAGTTCTTC. Translation gives CASNLHGSSYNEQFF.

The V and J genes are TRBV2 and TRBJ1-1, with 11 positions matching TRBD1. V was clipped by 4 bases and J by 5 bases; unmatched bases: 6. Germline assignment: CDR1 SNHLY and CDR2 FYNNEI. This CDR3 region has 15 residues. In DNA form, the CDR3 reads TGTGCCAGCAGTGGGACAGGGGGCCCGGGGACTGAAGCTTTCTTT. Translating gives CASSGTGGPGTEAFF.

DNA for the CDR3: TGTGCCAGCAGTTTGGGGGCCCCATATTATCAGCCCCAGCATTTT. Translation: CASSLGAPYYQPQHF. The chain employs TRBV28 and TRBJ1-5, with D tentatively TRBD1 (6 bases). The CDR3 is 15 residues long. The V end was cut by 3 bases, the J end by 5 bases, with 14 bases between. CDR1 is MDHEN, CDR2 SYDVKM, per germline.

V usage is TRBV6-1 and J usage is TRBJ2-7; TRBD1 matches 8 bases. V was clipped by 8 bases and J by 3 bases; unmatched bases: 6. The CDR3 runs 13 residues. Germline V gene data show CDR1 as MNHNS and CDR2 as SASEGT. DNA for the CDR3: TGTGCCAGCCAGGGGGCGATCTTCTACGAGCAGTACTTC. Residues: CASQGAIFYEQYF.

The chain recombines TRBV7-3 with TRBJ1-1; D unresolved. This CDR3 region has 14 residues. CDR1 is SGHTA, CDR2 FQGTGA, per germline. V lost 5 bases and J lost 5, with 15 bases in between. The CDR3 nucleotides are TGTGCCAGCAGCCCTCAACGGGGAGTAACTGAAGCTTTCTTT. Its translation: CASSPQRGVTEAFF.

This clone is classed as medium-sized (0.01 to 0.1%). The genes are TRBV2 and TRBJ2-7; TRBD2 matches 7 bases. The germline CDR1 and CDR2 sequences are SNHLY and FYNNEI. V gave up 8 bases and J gave up 1 base; unmatched junction bases: 14. The CDR3 covers 16 residues. The CDR3 sequence: CASCVWASGLSYEQYF. The CDR3 DNA reads TGTGCCAGCTGTGTGTGGGCTAGCGGACTTTCCTACGAGCAGTACTTC.

This chain uses TRBV4-2 with TRBJ2-1; 7 bases align to TRBD2. From germline, CDR1 is LGHNA and CDR2 YNFKEQ. This CDR3 has 17 residues. J gave up 3 bases and V 0 bases, and 8 bases lay outside the gene matches. The CDR3 region is CASSQDGSGLVYNEQFF. The CDR3 DNA sequence: TGTGCCAGCAGCCAAGATGGTAGCGGGTTGGTCTACAATGAGCAGTTCTTC.

The chain links TRBV2 to TRBJ1-3; D is perhaps TRBD1 (5 bases). V lost 2 bases to trimming and J lost 3 bases, with 11 bases between them. This CDR3 comprises 15 residues. Germline-derived CDR1 and CDR2 are SNHLY and FYNNEI. The CDR3 DNA sequence: TGTGCCAGCAGTGAATCTGGGGCGCTTGGAAACACCATATATTTT. This codes for CASSESGALGNTIYF.

This chain links TRBV4-1 with TRBJ2-5; the D gene is possibly TRBD2 (6 bases). Per the germline V gene, CDR1 is MGHRA and CDR2 is YSYEKL. The CDR3 spans 15 residues. V lost 4 bases and J 5 bases, leaving 17 bases between the germline ends. The CDR3 region is CASSLSQRESETQYF. CDR3 nucleotides: TGCGCCAGCAGCCTCTCTCAACGGGAGAGTGAGACCCAGTACTTC.

In DNA, the CDR3 is TGTGCTTGGACTAGCGGGAGTAACAATGAGCAGTTCTTC. Its translation is CAWTSGSNNEQFF. This chain joins TRBV28 and TRBJ2-1; 13 bases are a match to TRBD2. The CDR3 is 13 residues long. Germline CDR1 MDHEN, CDR2 SYDVKM.

The chain recombines TRBV16 with TRBJ2-7; D is undetermined. V was cut by 4 bases and J by 5 bases, with 15 bases left in between. The CDR3 length is 14 residues. Germline CDR1 and CDR2: KGHSY and FQNENV. CDR3 amino acids: CASSPTTNLDEQYF. The CDR3, as DNA: TGTGCCAGCAGCCCTACTACTAATCTGGACGAGCAGTACTTC.

The chain is built from TRBV5-6 and TRBJ1-2, with 7 bases identical to TRBD1. The trim removed 4 bases at V and 7 bases at J, leaving 10 bases unmatched. The CDR3 sequence is 14 residues long. Germline CDR1 SGHDT, CDR2 YYEEEE. For the CDR3, the DNA is TGTGCCAGCAGCAAGAAGACAGGGATTGGTGGCTACACCTTC. This encodes CASSKKTGIGGYTF.

V is TRBV18 and J is TRBJ1-3; D is unclear. This CDR3 region has 15 residues. Per germline, CDR1 KGHSH and CDR2 LQKENI. The V and J ends lost 6 bases and 0 bases respectively, with 12 bases between them. The DNA of the CDR3 is TGTGCCAGCTCTCTCGGAGAGAGCTCTGGAAACACCATATATTTT. It yields the protein CASSLGESSGNTIYF.

About this clone itself: One end of the junction fails to match germline, which may point to a read error. This rearrangement joins TRBV7-7 to TRBJ2-1; D may be TRBD2 (5 bases). The CDR3 contains 14 residues. Looked up from germline, CDR1 is SSHAT and CDR2 is FNYEAQ (reference sequence). The CDR3 protein is CASSLDGAYNEQFF. In DNA form, the CDR3 reads TGTGCTAGCAGCTTAGACGGGGCCTACAATGAGCAGTTCTTC.

The chain recombines TRBV6-1 with TRBJ1-4; 10 bases agree with TRBD1. The CDR3 has 15 residues. Unmatched junction bases numbered 9, after V lost 7 bases and J lost 7 bases. The germline V gene has CDR1 MNHNS and CDR2 SASEGT. CDR3 amino acids: CASNQPGQGSEKLFF. CDR3 DNA: TGTGCCAGCAACCAACCGGGACAGGGGAGTGAAAAACTGTTTTTT.

The chain combines TRBV28 with TRBJ2-3; 7 bases are a match to TRBD2. Germline V gene sequence: CDR1 MDHEN, CDR2 SYDVKM. The CDR3 length is 14 residues. Trimming removed 7 bases from V and 0 bases from J; junction bases left unmatched: 4. The CDR3 region is CASTGGRSTDTQYF. The CDR3 DNA reads as TGTGCCAGCACGGGAGGTAGAAGCACAGATACGCAGTATTTT.